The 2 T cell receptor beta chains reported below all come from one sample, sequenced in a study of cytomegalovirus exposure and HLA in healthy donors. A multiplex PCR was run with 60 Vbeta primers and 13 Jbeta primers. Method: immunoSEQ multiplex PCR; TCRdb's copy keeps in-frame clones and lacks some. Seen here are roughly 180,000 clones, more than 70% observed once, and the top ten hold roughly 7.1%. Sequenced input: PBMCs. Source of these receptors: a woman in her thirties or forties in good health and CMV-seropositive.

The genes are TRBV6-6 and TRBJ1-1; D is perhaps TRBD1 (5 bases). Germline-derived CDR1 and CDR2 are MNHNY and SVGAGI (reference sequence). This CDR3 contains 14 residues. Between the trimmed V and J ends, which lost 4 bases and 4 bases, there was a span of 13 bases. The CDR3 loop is CASSSMGRPTEAFF. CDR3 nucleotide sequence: TGTGCCAGCAGTTCCATGGGGCGGCCCACTGAAGCTTTCTTT.

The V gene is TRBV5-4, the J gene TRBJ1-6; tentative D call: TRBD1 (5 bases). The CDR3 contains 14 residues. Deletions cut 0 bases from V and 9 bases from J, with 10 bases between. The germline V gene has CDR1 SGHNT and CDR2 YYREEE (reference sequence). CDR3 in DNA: TGTGCCAGCAGCTTGGCCGGGGGAAGTTCACCCCTCCACTTT. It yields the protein CASSLAGGSSPLHF.